This T cell receptor beta chain was retrieved from a study of blood T cell repertoires in COVID-19. Whole-study context: Samples of COVID-19 (acute and convalescent) were obtained from the United States, Italy and Spain. The analysed material was cDNA or gDNA that came from T cells, B-cell-depleted T cells, or PBMCs.

As originally analysed: Cell counts per sample came from amplifying reference gene primers. Assay used: immunoSEQ multiplex PCR; TCRdb lists only in-frame clones, some missing. V and J calls and clone size are those listed in that table; D and trimming were worked out from the DNA. Among about 240,000 clones listed, approximately 86% were seen once. CDR3 length: 15 residues. CDR1 KGHDR and CDR2 SFDVKD come from the germline V gene. The J segment lost 1 base and the V segment lost 4 bases, leaving 5 bases of the junction unmatched. The chain joins TRBV24-1 to TRBJ2-5; the match to TRBD1 covers 7 bases. This clonotype originated in a woman in her seventies with active or convalescent COVID-19. The sample comprised peripheral blood. This chain's CDR3 is CATSDPTGTQETQYF. The DNA of the CDR3 is TGTGCCACCAGTGACCCGACAGGGACCCAAGAGACCCAGTACTTC.